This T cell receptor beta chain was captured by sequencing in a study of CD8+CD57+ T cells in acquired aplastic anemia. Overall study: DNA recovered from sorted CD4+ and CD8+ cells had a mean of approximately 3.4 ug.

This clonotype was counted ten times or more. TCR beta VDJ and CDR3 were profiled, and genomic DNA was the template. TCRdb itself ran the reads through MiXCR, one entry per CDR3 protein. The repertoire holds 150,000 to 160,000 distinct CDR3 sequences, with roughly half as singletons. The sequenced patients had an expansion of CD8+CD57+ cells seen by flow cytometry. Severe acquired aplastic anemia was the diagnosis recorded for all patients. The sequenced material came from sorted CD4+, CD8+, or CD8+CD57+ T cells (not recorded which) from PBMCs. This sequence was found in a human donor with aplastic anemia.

The CDR3 region has the DNA TGCGCCAGCAGCTCCCGACAGACTGATTTTGAGCAGTACTTC. It is translated as CASSSRQTDFEQYF. V gene TRBV5-1 combines with J gene TRBJ2-7, with D maybe TRBD1 (5 bases). Germline loops: CDR1 SGHRS, CDR2 YFSETQ. Trimming removed 3 bases from V and 7 bases from J, with 17 bases in between. The CDR3 runs 14 residues.